The clone carrying this T cell receptor beta chain was detected many times. Its specificity is not known. The data originate from a study of response to subunit inactivated influenza vaccine. Germline values: CDR1 SGHRS, CDR2 YFSETQ. Germline trimming cut 4 bases from V and 6 bases from J; bases unmatched to any gene: 8. This CDR3 comprises 15 residues. TCRdb recomputed calls from the RT-PCR reads with MiXCR, one row per CDR3 protein. The sample comprises some 500,000 distinct CDR3 sequences, around 25% of which are singletons, and around 1.8% rests with the top ten. Study-level points and caveats: Few additional T cells are recruited per seasonal influenza vaccination, authors suggested.

This clonotype originated in a man aged 50-60 years who received an inactivated influenza vaccine. The chain employs TRBV5-1 and TRBJ1-2, with TRBD1 matching 11 bases. The sequences come from CD4+ T cells sorted from PBMCs, collected 4 to 6 days after vaccination. CDR3 in amino acids: CASSTGQGARDGYTF. DNA for the CDR3: TGCGCCAGCAGCACCGGACAGGGGGCGAGGGATGGCTACACCTTC.